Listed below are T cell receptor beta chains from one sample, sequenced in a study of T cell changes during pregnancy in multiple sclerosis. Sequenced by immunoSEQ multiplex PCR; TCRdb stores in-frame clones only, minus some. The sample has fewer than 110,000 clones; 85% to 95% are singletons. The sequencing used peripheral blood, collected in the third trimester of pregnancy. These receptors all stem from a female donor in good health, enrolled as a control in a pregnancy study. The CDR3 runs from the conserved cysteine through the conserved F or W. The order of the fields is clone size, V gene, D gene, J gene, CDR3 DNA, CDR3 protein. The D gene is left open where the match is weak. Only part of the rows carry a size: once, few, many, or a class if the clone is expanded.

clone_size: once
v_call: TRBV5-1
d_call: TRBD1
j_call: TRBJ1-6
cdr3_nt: TGCGCCAGCAGCCACTTAGACAGGGGATCAAATTCACCCCTCCACTTT
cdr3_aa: CASSHLDRGSNSPLHF

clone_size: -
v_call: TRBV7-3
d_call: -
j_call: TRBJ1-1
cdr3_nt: TGTGCCAGCAGCCCCACACAGGGATACACTGAAGCTTTCTTT
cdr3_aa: CASSPTQGYTEAFF

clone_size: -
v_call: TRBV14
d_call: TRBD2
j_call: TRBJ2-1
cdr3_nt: TGTGCCAGCAGCCAAGGCCCTAGCGGGGGATACAATGAGCAGTTCTTC
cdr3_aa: CASSQGPSGGYNEQFF

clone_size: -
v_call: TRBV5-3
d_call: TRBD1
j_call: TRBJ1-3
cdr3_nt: TGTGCCAGAAGCCCGGATCCGAGGGACAGTAACTCTCCACACTCTGGAAACACCATATATTTT
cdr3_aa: CARSPDPRDSNSPHSGNTIYF

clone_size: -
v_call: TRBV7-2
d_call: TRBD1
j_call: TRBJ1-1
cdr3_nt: TGTGCCAGCAGCCCCGGGAGGGGGCGAACTGAAGCTTTCTTT
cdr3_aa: CASSPGRGRTEAFF

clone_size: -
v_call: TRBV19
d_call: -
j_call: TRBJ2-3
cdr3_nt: TGTGCCAGTAGTATGAGCGGGACAGATACGCAGTATTTT
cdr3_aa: CASSMSGTDTQYF

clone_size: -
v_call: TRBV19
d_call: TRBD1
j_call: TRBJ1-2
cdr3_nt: TGTGCCAGTAGTACGCAAGACAGGGGGGGCTATGGCTACACCTTC
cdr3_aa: CASSTQDRGGYGYTF

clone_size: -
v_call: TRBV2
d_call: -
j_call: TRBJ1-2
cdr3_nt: TGTGCCAGCAGTGACAGTAACTATGGCTACACCTTC
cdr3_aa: CASSDSNYGYTF

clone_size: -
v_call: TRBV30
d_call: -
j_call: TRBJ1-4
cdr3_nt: TGTGCCTGGAGTGCGGCGGGCAGGCGCCCTGAAAAACTGTTTTTT
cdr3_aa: CAWSAAGRRPEKLFF

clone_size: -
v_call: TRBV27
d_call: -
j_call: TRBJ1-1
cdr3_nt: TGTGCCAGCAGTCCATACTGGGGGGATGTGAACACTGAAGCTTTCTTT
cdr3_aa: CASSPYWGDVNTEAFF

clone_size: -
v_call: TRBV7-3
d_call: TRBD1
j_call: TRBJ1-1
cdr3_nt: TGTGCCAGCAGCCCCGGAAAAAACAGGGGAAGGGACACTGAAGCTTTCTTT
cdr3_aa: CASSPGKNRGRDTEAFF

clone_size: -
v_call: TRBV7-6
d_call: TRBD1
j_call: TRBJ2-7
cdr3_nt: TGTGCCAGCAGCCCCCCCCGGGACAGGGTAGACTACGAGCAGTACTTC
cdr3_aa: CASSPPRDRVDYEQYF

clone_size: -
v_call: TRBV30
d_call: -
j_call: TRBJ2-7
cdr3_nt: TGTGCCTGGAGGACAGGAGGTCGATTGGGAGAGCAGTACTTC
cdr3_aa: CAWRTGGRLGEQYF

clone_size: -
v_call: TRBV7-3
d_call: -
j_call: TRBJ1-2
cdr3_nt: TGTGCCAGCAGCTTAACTGGGGGCCCCGGAGAAAGAGGCTACACCTTC
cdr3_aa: CASSLTGGPGERGYTF

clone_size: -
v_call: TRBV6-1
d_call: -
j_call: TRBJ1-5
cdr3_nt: TGTGCCAGCAGTAGGTGGTCGGGGAGCAATCAGCCCCAGCATTTT
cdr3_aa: CASSRWSGSNQPQHF

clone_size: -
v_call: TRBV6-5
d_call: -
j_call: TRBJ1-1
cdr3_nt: TGTGCCAGCAGTTACGAAGCGAACACTGAAGCTTTCTTT
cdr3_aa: CASSYEANTEAFF

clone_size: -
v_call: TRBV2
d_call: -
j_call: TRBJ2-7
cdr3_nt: TGTGCCAGCAGTGAGTGGCCCGTACGCAACGAGCAGTACTTC
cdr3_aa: CASSEWPVRNEQYF

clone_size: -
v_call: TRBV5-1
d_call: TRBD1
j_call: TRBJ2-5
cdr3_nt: TGCGCCAGCAGCTTGGACAGGGGTGGAGAGACCCAGTACTTC
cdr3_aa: CASSLDRGGETQYF

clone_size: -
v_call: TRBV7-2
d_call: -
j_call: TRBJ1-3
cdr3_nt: TGTGCCAGCAGCCAGGCGGGGGCTGGAAACACCATATATTTT
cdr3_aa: CASSQAGAGNTIYF

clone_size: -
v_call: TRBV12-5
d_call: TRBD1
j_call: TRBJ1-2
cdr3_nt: TGTGCTAGTGGTTTGGGCCGGACAGGGACGCACTATGGCTACACCTTC
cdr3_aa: CASGLGRTGTHYGYTF

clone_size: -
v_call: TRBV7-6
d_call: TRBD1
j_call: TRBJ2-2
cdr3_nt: TGTGCCAGCAGCTTAGAAAGACAGGGTTGGACCGGGGAGCTGTTTTTT
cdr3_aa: CASSLERQGWTGELFF

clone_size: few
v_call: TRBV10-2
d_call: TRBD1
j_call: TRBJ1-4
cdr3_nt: TGCGCCAGCAGTGCAGGGGGCGGAGAAAAACTGTTTTTT
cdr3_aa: CASSAGGGEKLFF

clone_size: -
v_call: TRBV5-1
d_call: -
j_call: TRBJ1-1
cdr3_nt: TGCGCCAGCAGCCTAGGGGTGGGGTGGGATACTGAAGCTTTCTTT
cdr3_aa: CASSLGVGWDTEAFF

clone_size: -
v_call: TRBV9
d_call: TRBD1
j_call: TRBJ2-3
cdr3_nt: TGTGCCAGCAGCGTCATAGATCAGGGGGCTGCAGATACGCAGTATTTT
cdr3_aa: CASSVIDQGAADTQYF

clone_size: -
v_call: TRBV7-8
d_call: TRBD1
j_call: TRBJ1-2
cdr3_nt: TGTGCCAGCAGCTCGACAGGGGCCTATGGCTACACCTTC
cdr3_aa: CASSSTGAYGYTF

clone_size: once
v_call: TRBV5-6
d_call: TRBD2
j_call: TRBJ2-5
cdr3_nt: TGTGCCAGCAGCTTGGAGCCCCTACTAGCGGGGGGAACCCAGTACTTC
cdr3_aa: CASSLEPLLAGGTQYF

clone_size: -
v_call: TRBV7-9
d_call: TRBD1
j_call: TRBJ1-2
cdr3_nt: TGTGCCAGCAGCTTGGGGGACAGAGAGACTAACTATGGCTACACCTTC
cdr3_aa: CASSLGDRETNYGYTF

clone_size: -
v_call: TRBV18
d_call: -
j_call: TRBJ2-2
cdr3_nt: TGTGCCAGCTCACCACGGCAGGTCGTCACCGGGGAGCTGTTTTTT
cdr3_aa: CASSPRQVVTGELFF

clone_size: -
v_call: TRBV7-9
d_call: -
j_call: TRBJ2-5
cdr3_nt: TGTGCCAGCAGCTTAGAAACGGGTCCAATCGAGACCCAGTACTTC
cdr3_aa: CASSLETGPIETQYF

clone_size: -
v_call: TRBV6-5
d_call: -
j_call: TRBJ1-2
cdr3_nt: TGTGCCAGCAGAGATTATCCAGGGTCCCCCTATGGCTACACCTTC
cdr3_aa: CASRDYPGSPYGYTF

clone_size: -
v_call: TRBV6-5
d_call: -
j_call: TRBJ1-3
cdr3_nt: TGTGCCAGCGGTCCGGTTACGGGAAACACCATATATTTT
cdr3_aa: CASGPVTGNTIYF

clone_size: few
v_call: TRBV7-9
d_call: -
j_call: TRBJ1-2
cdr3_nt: TGTGCCAGCAGCTCCCCCCAGGGGCCCTATGGCTACACCTTC
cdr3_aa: CASSSPQGPYGYTF

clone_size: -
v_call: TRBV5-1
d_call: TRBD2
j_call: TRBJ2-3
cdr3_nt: TGCGCCAGCAGCTACCCCGGTGGGCGGGGGTCAGATACGCAGTATTTT
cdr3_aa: CASSYPGGRGSDTQYF

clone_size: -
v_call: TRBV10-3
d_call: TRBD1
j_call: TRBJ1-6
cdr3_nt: TGTGCCATCAGTGAAGGACAGGGCTATAATTCACCCCTCCACTTT
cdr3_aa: CAISEGQGYNSPLHF

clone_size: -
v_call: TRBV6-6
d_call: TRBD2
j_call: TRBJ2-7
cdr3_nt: TGTGCCAGCACCGACGGGGGGATCTACGAGCAGTACTTC
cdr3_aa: CASTDGGIYEQYF

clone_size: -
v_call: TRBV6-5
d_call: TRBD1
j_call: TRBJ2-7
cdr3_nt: TGTGCCAGCAGTTTAACCGGGACAGGGGTAACCTACGAGCAGTACTTC
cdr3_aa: CASSLTGTGVTYEQYF

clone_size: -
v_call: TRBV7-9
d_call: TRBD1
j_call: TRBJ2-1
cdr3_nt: TGTGCCAGCAGCTTCGTTGGACAGGGTAGGGAGCAGTTCTTC
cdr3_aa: CASSFVGQGREQFF

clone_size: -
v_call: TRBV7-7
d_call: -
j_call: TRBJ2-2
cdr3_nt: TGTGCCAGCAGCCGAAACCAGGGAAAAGTGAACACCGGGGAGCTGTTTTTT
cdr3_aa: CASSRNQGKVNTGELFF

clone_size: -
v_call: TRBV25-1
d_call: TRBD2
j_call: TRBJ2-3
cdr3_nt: TGTGCCAGCAGTGGGACTAGCGGGGGGGTAGATACGCAGTATTTT
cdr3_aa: CASSGTSGGVDTQYF

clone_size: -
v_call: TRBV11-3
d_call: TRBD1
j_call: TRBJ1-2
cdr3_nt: TGTGCCAGCAGCATGGGACAGGGGGCCGATGGCTACACCTTC
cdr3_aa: CASSMGQGADGYTF

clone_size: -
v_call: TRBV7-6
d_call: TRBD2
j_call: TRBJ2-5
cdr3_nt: TGTGCCAGCAGCCAGGGGCTAGCGGGCGAGACCCAGTACTTC
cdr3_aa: CASSQGLAGETQYF